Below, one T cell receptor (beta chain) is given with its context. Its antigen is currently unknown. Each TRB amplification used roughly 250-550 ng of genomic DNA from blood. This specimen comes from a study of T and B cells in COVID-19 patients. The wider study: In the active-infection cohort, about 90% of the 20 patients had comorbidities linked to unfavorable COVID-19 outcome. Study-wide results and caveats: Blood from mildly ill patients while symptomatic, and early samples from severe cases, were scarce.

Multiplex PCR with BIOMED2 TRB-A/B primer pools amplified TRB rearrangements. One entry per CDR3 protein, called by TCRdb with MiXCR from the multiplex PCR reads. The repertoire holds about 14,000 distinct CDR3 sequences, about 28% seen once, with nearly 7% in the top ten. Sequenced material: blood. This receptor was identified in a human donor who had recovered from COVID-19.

The CDR3 here is CASSFQGFRETQYF. Here the CDR3 DNA reads TGTGCCAGCAGTTTTCAGGGTTTTAGGGAGACCCAGTACTTC. V and J are TRBV12-3 or TRBV12-4 and TRBJ2-5, with D tentatively TRBD1 (5 bases). This CDR3 comprises 14 residues. Trimming shortened V by 3 bases and J by 5 bases, and 13 bases separated the two germline ends.